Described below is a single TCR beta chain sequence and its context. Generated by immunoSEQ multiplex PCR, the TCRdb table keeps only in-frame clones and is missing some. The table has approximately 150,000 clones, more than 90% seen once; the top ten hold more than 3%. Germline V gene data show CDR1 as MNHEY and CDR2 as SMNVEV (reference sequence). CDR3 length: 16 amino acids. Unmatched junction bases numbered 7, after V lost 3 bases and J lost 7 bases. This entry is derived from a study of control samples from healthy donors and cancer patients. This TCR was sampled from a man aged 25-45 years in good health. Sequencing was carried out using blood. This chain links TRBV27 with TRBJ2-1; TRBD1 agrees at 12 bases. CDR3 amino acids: CASSFRDRGLLNEQFF. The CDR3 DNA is TGTGCCAGCAGTTTTAGGGACAGGGGGCTATTGAATGAGCAGTTCTTC.